This TCR beta chain was documented in a study of T cell responses to AZD1222 COVID-19 vaccine. The study's findings and limits: Spike-specific TCRs gained breadth and depth after people received two AZD1222 doses.

Concerning this clone itself: The antigen is not known.

Data came from immunoSEQ multiplex PCR; TCRdb stores just in-frame clones and leaves some out. Of 100,000 to 150,000 clones in the sample, around 89% were seen once. V shed 2 bases and J shed 1 base, with 9 bases lying between them. This CDR3 spans 15 amino acids. Germline V lookup: CDR1 SGHTA, CDR2 FQGTGA. The sample here was peripheral blood, taken on day 0 of MenACWY control vaccination. The chain recombines TRBV7-3 with TRBJ2-1, with unresolved D. The source is an adult in good health. The CDR3 coding sequence is TGTGCCAGCAGCTTACTCTGCGGTTCCTACAATGAGCAGTTCTTC. It yields the protein CASSLLCGSYNEQFF.